The present T cell receptor beta chain was sequenced within a study of OX40 agonist ivuxolimab in advanced cancers. Study-level findings and limits: On average, a greater number of expanded clones characterised CD8+ T cells relative to CD4+.

Regarding this clone: Its antigen is undetermined.

The CDR3 spans 16 residues. Germline CDR1 is MNHEY and CDR2 is SMNVEV (reference sequence). The germline V and J ends were trimmed by 6 bases and 1 base, with 16 bases remaining between them. Data came from immunoSEQ multiplex PCR; TCRdb stores just in-frame clones and leaves some out. The sample holds almost 80,000 clones; roughly 91% are singletons and the top ten take 0.24%. The V and J genes are TRBV27 and TRBJ2-1, with a tentative D call TRBD1 (6 bases). The receptor was isolated from an adult with an advanced solid tumor such as melanoma, head and neck, liver or kidney cancer. Specimen: CD4+ or CD8+ T cells sorted from blood, collected in a trial of the OX40 agonist ivuxolimab. The CDR3 is CASRLAPTGSYNEQFF. The CDR3 bases are TGTGCCAGCAGGTTAGCCCCAACAGGGTCCTACAATGAGCAGTTCTTC.